The clone carrying this TCR beta chain was seen repeatedly, ten times or more. Its matching antigen is unknown. Healthy Caucasian donors formed the entire cohort. The authors used template switching to add a universal primer site and gave cDNA unique molecular identifiers. TCRdb used MiXCR to reprocess the 5' RACE reads, holding one entry per CDR3 protein. In the table there are fewer than 650,000 distinct CDR3 sequences, more than 9% of which are singletons. The CDR3 spans 13 residues. Trimming removed 8 bases from V and 8 bases from J, with 18 bases in between. This entry is derived from a study of identical twins. Findings and caveats of the study: The abundant beta clonotypes from cord blood had fewer insertions, and memory repertoires had none of this.

The data were also submitted as part of a second study, on yellow fever vaccine responses in identical twins. That publication notes: On the reported evidence, twins' vaccine T cell responses seemed partly convergent and partly personalized.

The sample taken for sequencing was PBMCs. The receptor was isolated from a woman aged 18-29 years in good health. The V gene is TRBV12-3 or TRBV12-4, the J gene TRBJ1-2; no reliable D call. The CDR3 nucleotides read TGTGCCAGCTCCCCGGACCTACTGGAGGGCTACACCTTC. It translates to CASSPDLLEGYTF.